This TCR beta chain was captured by sequencing in a study of T-cell reconstitution after alpha-beta-depleted transplantation in children. Points from the study as a whole: Some patients' high day-60 TCRbeta diversity was attributed to recipient cells surviving conditioning. Hyperexpanded clones declined; after one year, newly produced T cells mostly supplied diversity. Approximately two months post-transplant, alpha-beta T cells reportedly originated from several hundred expanded graft clones.

A word on this clonotype: Antigen: not known.

Trimming took 3 bases from V and 0 from J, leaving 9 bases between them. The CDR3 loop spans 14 amino acids. Germline loops: CDR1 MDHEN, CDR2 SYDVKM. Unique molecular identifiers were used to barcode this TCRbeta library. A single record per CDR3 protein comes from TCRdb applying MiXCR to the PCR reads. The sample lists approximately 190,000 distinct CDR3 sequences, around 5.9% occurring once. The sequences come from PBMCs, collected before TCRalphabeta/CD19-depleted stem cell transplant. This sequence was found in a girl in the first two years of life with combined immunodeficiency, due to receive a stem cell transplant. The chain joins TRBV28 to TRBJ2-7; possibly TRBD2 for D (5 bases). This CDR3 is CASSLSTSSYEQYF. In DNA, the CDR3 is TGTGCCAGCAGTTTGTCCACTAGCTCCTACGAGCAGTACTTC.